This T cell receptor (beta chain) was identified during a study of OX40 agonist ivuxolimab in advanced cancers. About the research overall: Patients received the agonistic anti-OX40 (CD134) antibody ivuxolimab. Participants, 82.7% male, averaged roughly 60 years of age, ranging from about 23 to 90. The study's findings and limits: Dosing at 0.1 to 3.0 mg/kg was accompanied by clonal expansion of CD4+ and CD8+ blood T cells by week 6. Those patients achieving a partial response at 0.1-3.0 mg/kg showed among the lowest clonal expansion.

The sample holds one count of this clone. The antigen remains unidentified. V shed 0 bases and J shed 5 bases, with 13 bases lying between them. CDR1 GTSNPN and CDR2 SVGIG come from the germline V gene (reference sequence). The CDR3 loop spans 14 amino acids. The protocol was immunoSEQ multiplex PCR, while the TCRdb copy is restricted to in-frame clones and leaves out a portion. This table holds 77,000 or so clones, roughly 90% found once. This rearrangement joins TRBV30 to TRBJ2-5; TRBD2 is a possible D gene (7 bases). This sequence was found in an adult with an advanced solid tumor such as melanoma, head and neck, liver or kidney cancer. Sequenced material: CD4+ or CD8+ T cells sorted from blood, taken in a trial of the OX40 agonist ivuxolimab. CDR3 nucleotide sequence: TGTGCCTGGAGTGTAGGGGGGGCTGCGGAGACCCAGTACTTC. As protein: CAWSVGGAAETQYF.